What follows are 3 T cell receptor beta chains derived from one specimen sequenced in a study of T-cell reconstitution after alpha-beta-depleted transplantation in children. During its preparation, the TCRbeta library received unique molecular identifiers. TCRdb re-called the PCR reads through MiXCR, storing one row per CDR3 protein. The sample has about 830,000 distinct CDR3 sequences, 16% seen once. The input for sequencing was PBMCs, mostly from graft donor cells, taken 360 days after TCRalphabeta/CD19-depleted stem cell transplant. The receptors originated from a male patient aged 5 to 17 who had a stem cell transplant for acute lymphoblastic leukemia, so the T cells may come from the graft donor.

This chain uses TRBV6-1 with TRBJ1-3; 7 nucleotides match TRBD1. After removal of 6 bases from V and 1 base from J, the junction contained 9 bases not matched to a gene. Germline assignment: CDR1 MNHNS and CDR2 SASEGT. This CDR3 comprises 16 residues. The CDR3 sequence: CASRRSTGASGNTIYF. Written as DNA, the CDR3 is TGTGCCAGCAGGCGCTCCACAGGGGCGTCTGGAAACACCATATATTTT.

The genes are TRBV29-1 and TRBJ2-1; D ambiguous. V dropped 4 bases and J dropped 8 bases, with 15 bases sitting between them. Germline-derived CDR1 and CDR2 are SQVTM and ANQGSEA. This CDR3 has 13 amino acids. The CDR3 sequence: CSVVPNPIHEQFF. The CDR3 DNA is TGCAGCGTTGTCCCTAACCCAATTCATGAGCAGTTCTTC.

The genes are TRBV3-1 and TRBJ2-7; D is possibly TRBD2 (5 bases). Deletions cut 4 bases from V and 2 bases from J, with 9 bases between. Germline CDR1 and CDR2: LGHDT and YNNKEL (reference sequence). The CDR3 covers 13 residues. Here the CDR3 reads CASSRERAYEQYF. DNA for the CDR3: TGTGCCAGCAGCCGGGAGAGAGCCTACGAGCAGTACTTC.